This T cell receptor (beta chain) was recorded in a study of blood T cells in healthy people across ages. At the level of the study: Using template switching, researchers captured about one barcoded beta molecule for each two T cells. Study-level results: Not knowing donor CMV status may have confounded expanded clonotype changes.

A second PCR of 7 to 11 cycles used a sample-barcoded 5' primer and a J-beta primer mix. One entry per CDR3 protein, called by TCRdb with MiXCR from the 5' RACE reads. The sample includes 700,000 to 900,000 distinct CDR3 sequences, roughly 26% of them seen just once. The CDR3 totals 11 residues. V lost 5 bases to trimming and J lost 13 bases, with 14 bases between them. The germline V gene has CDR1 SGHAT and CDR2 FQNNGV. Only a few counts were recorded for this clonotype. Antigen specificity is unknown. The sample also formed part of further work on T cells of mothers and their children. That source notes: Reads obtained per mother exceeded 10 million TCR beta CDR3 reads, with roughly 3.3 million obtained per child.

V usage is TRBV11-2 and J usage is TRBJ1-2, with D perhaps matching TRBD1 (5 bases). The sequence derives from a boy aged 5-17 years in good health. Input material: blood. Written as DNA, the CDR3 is TGTGCCAGCAGCCCGGGGGGTATAGGCACCTTC. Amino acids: CASSPGGIGTF.